The entry below gives a single TCR beta chain sequence along with its context. CDR1 MGHRA and CDR2 YSYEKL come from the germline V gene. The germline V and J ends were trimmed by 0 bases and 5 bases, with 5 bases remaining between them. The CDR3 extends over 13 amino acids. The data were obtained in a study of blood T cell repertoires in COVID-19. Original analysis: Amplification of reference gene primers was used by the study to estimate nucleated cell counts. Produced via immunoSEQ multiplex PCR; TCRdb's table is partial and in-frame only. That table is the source of V, J and clone size, and D and trimming were worked out from the DNA. The table records approximately 100,000 clones, 70% to 85% of them present only once.

Sequencing input: peripheral blood. J is TRBJ1-5 and V is TRBV4-1; D not resolved. The sequence was obtained from an elderly woman with active or convalescent COVID-19. The CDR3 is CASSQDIYQPQHF. The CDR3 coding sequence is TGCGCCAGCAGCCAAGACATTTATCAGCCCCAGCATTTT.